This is a list of T cell receptor beta chains from one sample in a study of cytomegalovirus exposure and HLA in healthy donors. Measured with immunoSEQ multiplex PCR; TCRdb has only the in-frame clones, and not every one. Among about 43,000 clones, roughly 60% were seen once, and the ten largest hold about 9%. Sample: PBMCs. Receptor source: a human donor in good health. CDR3s include the opening cysteine and the closing phenylalanine or tryptophan. D genes are given only for firm matches. Rows may omit the clone size; those that give it use once, few, many or a size class.

TRBD1	TRBV19	TRBJ2-1	-	TGTGCCAGTAGTACTGGACAGGGCGCCTACAATGAGCAGTTCTTC	CASSTGQGAYNEQFF
-	TRBV9	TRBJ1-2	few	TGTGCCAGCAGCCTAACTCAATCTAACTATGGCTACACCTTC	CASSLTQSNYGYTF
-	TRBV13	TRBJ1-1	-	TGTGCCAGCAGACAGGGCCTGATGAACACTGAAGCTTTCTTT	CASRQGLMNTEAFF
TRBD1	TRBV5-4	TRBJ2-7	-	TGTGCCAGCAGCTTGGCCGGGACAGGTCCCACCCGACCTTACGAGCAGTACTTC	CASSLAGTGPTRPYEQYF
TRBD1	TRBV5-4	TRBJ2-1	-	TGTGCCAGCAGCTCAAGGCGACAGGGGGCTTTCGATGAGCAGTTCTTC	CASSSRRQGAFDEQFF
TRBD2	TRBV6-4	TRBJ2-3	-	TGTGCCAGCAGTGACCGGACTAGCGGTTCTGATACGCAGTATTTT	CASSDRTSGSDTQYF
TRBD1	TRBV6-1	TRBJ1-5	few	TGTGCCAGCACAGGACAGGGCAATCAGCCCCAGCATTTT	CASTGQGNQPQHF
-	TRBV7-2	TRBJ2-7	-	TGTGCCAGCAGCCGCAATCACAACTACGAGCAGTACTTC	CASSRNHNYEQYF
-	TRBV6-6	TRBJ1-1	few	TGTGCCAGCAGTGGGCGGGGAGGGGCCGTGAACACTGAAGCTTTCTTT	CASSGRGGAVNTEAFF
-	TRBV11-2	TRBJ1-5	-	TGTGCCAGCAGCTTCGGGCAGGGTAGCAATCAGCCCCAGCATTTT	CASSFGQGSNQPQHF
TRBD2	TRBV6-5	TRBJ2-2	-	TGTGCCAGCAGTAGGCTCGCGGGGGGCTTTTGGGAGCTGTTTTTT	CASSRLAGGFWELFF
-	TRBV6-5	TRBJ2-7	-	TGTGCCAGCAGTCACAGGTTTACCTCCTACGAGCAGTACTTC	CASSHRFTSYEQYF
-	TRBV5-1	TRBJ2-5	-	TGCGCCAGCAGCTTCCCACAAGAGACCCAGTACTTC	CASSFPQETQYF
-	TRBV18	TRBJ1-6	-	TGTGCCAGCTCAACCGACAGGAATTCACCCCTCCACTTT	CASSTDRNSPLHF
TRBD1	TRBV12-5	TRBJ2-7	-	TGTGCTAGTGTAAGGGACAGCTCCTACGAGCAGTACTTC	CASVRDSSYEQYF
-	TRBV30	TRBJ1-5	-	TGTGCCTGGAGTCGTCCAGGTCAGGGCAATCAGCCCCAGCATTTT	CAWSRPGQGNQPQHF
TRBD1	TRBV5-4	TRBJ2-3	-	TGTGCCAGCAGCCCCGACAGGGGGGTATCAGATACGCAGTATTTT	CASSPDRGVSDTQYF
TRBD1	TRBV6-6	TRBJ1-2	-	TGTGCCAGCAGTTACGATGGACAGGGGGCTCTCTATGGCTACACCTTC	CASSYDGQGALYGYTF
-	TRBV30	TRBJ2-5	-	TGTGCCTGGAGTGTCAGAACTAGCCCGGGGAGGGGGTACCAAGAGACCCAGTACTTC	CAWSVRTSPGRGYQETQYF
-	TRBV30	TRBJ2-5	-	TGTGCCTCGACCAAAGGTTCGGGTGAGACCCAGTACTTC	CASTKGSGETQYF
TRBD1	TRBV7-2	TRBJ1-2	-	TGTGCCAGCAGCCTCCGACAGGGTGTAGGCTACACCTTC	CASSLRQGVGYTF
TRBD1	TRBV6-1	TRBJ1-5	-	TGTGCCAGCAAACCTTCAGGGGGCAAGTTCCAGCCCCAGCATTTT	CASKPSGGKFQPQHF
TRBD2	TRBV5-1	TRBJ2-1	few	TGCGCCAGCTCGGGAGGTAGGTCCTACAATGAGCAGTTCTTC	CASSGGRSYNEQFF
-	TRBV7-8	TRBJ1-5	few	TGTGCCAGCAGCTCCGCGGGCAGAAATAGCAATCAGCCCCAGCATTTT	CASSSAGRNSNQPQHF
TRBD2	TRBV10-2	TRBJ2-7	-	TGCGCCAGCAGAGAACCGGGACTAGCGGGGGTCTGG	CASREPGLAGVW
TRBD2	TRBV5-4	TRBJ2-2	-	TGTGCCAGCAGCTTTAGCGGGGGCATAAACACTGGGGAGCTGTTTTTT	CASSFSGGINTGELFF
TRBD1	TRBV18	TRBJ1-1	few	TGTGCCAGCTCACAATACAGGGGGGGGACTGAAGCTTTCTTT	CASSQYRGGTEAFF
TRBD1	TRBV10-2	TRBJ1-2	-	TGCGCCAGCAGTGGGAGGGACAGGGAGCTTCGTGGCTACACCTTC	CASSGRDRELRGYTF
TRBD1	TRBV5-1	TRBJ2-7	-	TGCGCCAGCAGCCAACCGGGACAGGGGGCATACTCCTACGAGCAGTACTTC	CASSQPGQGAYSYEQYF
TRBD1	TRBV6-1	TRBJ2-7	-	TGTGCCAGCAGGGGACAGGCAAATTCCTACGAGCAGTACTTC	CASRGQANSYEQYF
-	TRBV10-2	TRBJ1-3	few	TGCGCCAGCATGATGAAGATGGGCCTGCATGGAAACACCATATATTTT	CASMMKMGLHGNTIYF
TRBD2	TRBV7-2	TRBJ2-3	-	TGTGCCAGCAGCTTTATGACTAGCGGGGGGCGGGGTACGCAGTATTTT	CASSFMTSGGRGTQYF
-	TRBV12-5	TRBJ2-3	-	TGTGCTAGTGGTTTGTCCGGGGCAGATACGCAGTATTTT	CASGLSGADTQYF
-	TRBV4-3	TRBJ2-2	-	TGCGCCAGCAGCGTTGCACCATTCGGGAACACCGGGGAGCTGTTTTTT	CASSVAPFGNTGELFF
TRBD1	TRBV6-1	TRBJ2-3	-	TGTGCCAGCAGTCTACAGGGGGTAGCAGATACGCAGTATTTT	CASSLQGVADTQYF
-	TRBV6-6	TRBJ2-1	-	TGTGCCAGCAGTTTGGGGACTGTCGCTGAGCAGTTCTTC	CASSLGTVAEQFF
-	TRBV6-1	TRBJ1-2	-	TGTGCCAGCAGTGAGTTTGTCACTAACTATGGCTACACCTTC	CASSEFVTNYGYTF
-	TRBV7-9	TRBJ1-2	-	TGTGCCAGCAGCTCCGGGACTCTAAGCTATGGCTACACCTTC	CASSSGTLSYGYTF
-	TRBV6-4	TRBJ1-2	-	TGTGCCAGCAGTTCCCTTCCAGGCGCCTATGGCTACACCTTC	CASSSLPGAYGYTF
-	TRBV28	TRBJ1-2	-	TGTGCCAGCTCTTTAAATAACTATGGCTACACCTTC	CASSLNNYGYTF
-	TRBV5-6	TRBJ1-3	-	TGTGCCAGCAGCTTCAGGTACGGAAGTATAAGAAACACCATATATTTT	CASSFRYGSIRNTIYF
-	TRBV30	TRBJ1-3	few	TGTGCCTGGCAGGACAGTGGAAACACCATATATTTT	CAWQDSGNTIYF
-	TRBV28	TRBJ2-1	-	TGTGCCACCACCGAAACCCGGGGAAGCCAGTTCTTC	CATTETRGSQFF
TRBD1	TRBV5-1	TRBJ2-7	few	TGCGCCAGCAGCTCCGGGACAGGGACCTACGAGCAGTACTTC	CASSSGTGTYEQYF
TRBD2	TRBV9	TRBJ2-7	-	TGTGCCAGCAGCCCCGGGGGGGGAACTGATCACGAGCAGTACTTC	CASSPGGGTDHEQYF
-	TRBV7-2	TRBJ2-3	-	TGTGCCAGCAGCTTATATATCCAGGCCACAGATACGCAGTATTTT	CASSLYIQATDTQYF
-	TRBV2	TRBJ1-2	-	TGTGCCAGCAGGAGAGGGGGTTGGTATGGCTACACCTTC	CASRRGGWYGYTF
-	TRBV14	TRBJ1-5	-	TGTGCCAGCAGCCAAGGCGGGGGGGATCAGCCCCAGCATTTT	CASSQGGGDQPQHF
TRBD1	TRBV7-9	TRBJ1-2	-	TGTGCCGGGACCTCAGGGGGCGTATGGAACTATGGCTACACCTTC	CAGTSGGVWNYGYTF
-	TRBV27	TRBJ1-2	-	TGTGCCAGCAGCGGCGAGAACCGGGGAGACTATGGCTACACCTTC	CASSGENRGDYGYTF
-	TRBV29-1	TRBJ1-1	-	TGCAGCGTTGACGGTGACAGCCAGTTTGGAGCTTTCTTT	CSVDGDSQFGAFF
-	TRBV27	TRBJ2-7	-	TGTGCCAGCAGTTTGGGGGCAGAGAGACCCTACGAGCAGTACTTC	CASSLGAERPYEQYF
-	TRBV5-1	TRBJ2-3	-	TGCGCCAGCAGCTTGATTGCCTCGTTAGCTGCAGATACGCAGTATTTT	CASSLIASLAADTQYF